This T cell receptor beta chain was observed in a study of blood T cell repertoires in COVID-19. Study-wide context: The United States, Italy and Spain were the sources of the acute and convalescent COVID-19 samples.

The germline V gene encodes CDR1 SGHAT and CDR2 FQNNGV. V dropped 4 bases and J dropped 5; count of bases not matched to a gene: 4. CDR3 length equals 15 residues. The authors' processing: Counts of nucleated cells, estimated from reference gene primer amplification, were obtained. Here immunoSEQ multiplex PCR was the method, and the copy in TCRdb shows in-frame clones only, minus some. The D gene and trimming were derived from the DNA, and the V and J assignments and clone size from that table. Of 70,000 to 90,000 clones listed, roughly 84% are singletons. Source material: peripheral blood. The sequence came from a human donor in a cohort sampled during active COVID-19. The V gene is TRBV11-2, the J gene TRBJ2-1; 11 nucleotides line up with TRBD2. CDR3 sequence reads: CASSSSSGGHNEQFF. CDR3 nucleotide sequence: TGTGCCAGCAGCTCATCTAGCGGGGGGCACAATGAGCAGTTCTTC.